This is a list of T cell receptor beta chains from one sample in a study of blood T cell repertoires in COVID-19. Sequencing used immunoSEQ multiplex PCR; TCRdb keeps in-frame clones, though not all of them. This table holds some 93,000 clones, approximately 86% found once. The sequenced sample was peripheral blood. These receptors were obtained from a woman of 80 years or more with acute or convalescent COVID-19. Both conserved end residues are part of each CDR3. A D gene is named only where the DNA matches it firmly. Clone size is given for some rows only: seen once, a few or many times, or a class if the clone is expanded.

V gene	D gene	clone size	J gene	CDR3 DNA	CDR3 protein
TRBV9	TRBD2	-	TRBJ2-3	TGTGCCAGCAGCGTAGGAGGGACTAGCGGGGGGAGTACGCAGTATTTT	CASSVGGTSGGSTQYF
TRBV6-1	-	-	TRBJ1-6	TGTGCCAGCAGTGAAGTCCGGACAGCCGGGCGAAATTCACCCCTCCACTTT	CASSEVRTAGRNSPLHF
TRBV5-4	TRBD2	-	TRBJ2-1	TGTGCCAGCAGCTTGGCCCTGGGGACTAGTTCGAATGAGCAGTTCTTC	CASSLALGTSSNEQFF
TRBV13	TRBD2	once	TRBJ2-7	TGTGCCAGCAGTCCCGAGCGGGGGGCCTCCTACGAGCAGTACTTC	CASSPERGASYEQYF
TRBV5-1	TRBD1	-	TRBJ1-1	TGCGCCAGCAGCGGGGGACAGGGGACGTTGAACACTGAAGCTTTCTTT	CASSGGQGTLNTEAFF
TRBV5-5	TRBD1	-	TRBJ1-6	TGTGCCAGCAGCCCGGACAGGGGTAATTCACCCCTCCACTTT	CASSPDRGNSPLHF
TRBV2	-	once	TRBJ1-4	TGTGCCAGCAGTGAAAACAGGGATAGTGAAAAACTGTTTTTT	CASSENRDSEKLFF
TRBV14	TRBD1	-	TRBJ2-2	TGTGCCAGCAGCCACGCTTTAGGACAGGGCCCCGGGGAGCTGTTTTTT	CASSHALGQGPGELFF
TRBV7-2	TRBD2	-	TRBJ2-3	TGTGCCAGCAGCCTTGCGGGGGGGCGGGTCACAGATACGCAGTATTTT	CASSLAGGRVTDTQYF
TRBV27	TRBD1	-	TRBJ2-1	TGTGCCAGCAGTCGAAGACAGGGTAACAATGAGCAGTTCTTC	CASSRRQGNNEQFF
TRBV6-1	-	-	TRBJ2-7	TGTGCCAGCAGTGAAGCCGACGAGCAGTACTTC	CASSEADEQYF
TRBV19	-	-	TRBJ1-2	TGTGCCAGTAACGACCGGGGGGGCCGCATTGGCTACACCTTC	CASNDRGGRIGYTF
TRBV7-2	TRBD2	-	TRBJ2-5	TGTGCCAGCAGCTTTCCGGGACTAGCGGGGGCGGGACAAGAGACCCAGTACTTC	CASSFPGLAGAGQETQYF
TRBV5-1	-	-	TRBJ1-1	TGCGCCAGCAGCTCACAGGGTGGTGACACTGAAGCTTTCTTT	CASSSQGGDTEAFF
TRBV6-2/TRBV6-3	TRBD2	-	TRBJ2-5	TGTGCCAGCAGTTCCATCCGACTAGCCAGGGAGACCCAGTACTTC	CASSSIRLARETQYF
TRBV9	-	-	TRBJ2-1	TGTGCCAGCAGCCCTAGGGGCTGGGACTACAATGAGCAGTTCTTC	CASSPRGWDYNEQFF
TRBV30	-	once	TRBJ1-4	TGTGCCTGGAGTGTACGAACAGGGCAAATGGAAAAACTGTTTTTT	CAWSVRTGQMEKLFF
TRBV5-4	TRBD1	once	TRBJ2-5	TGTGCCAGCAGCTTCCGGGACAGGGGGGAGACCCAGTACTTC	CASSFRDRGETQYF
TRBV11-3	TRBD1	few	TRBJ2-5	TGTGCCAGCAGCTTACCTACTGACAGGGTACAAGAGACCCAGTACTTC	CASSLPTDRVQETQYF
TRBV5-1	-	-	TRBJ2-5	TGCGCCAGCAGCTCCCTTAGCGAGACCCAGTACTTC	CASSSLSETQYF
TRBV5-5	-	once	TRBJ1-6	TGTGCCAGCAGCTTGGGTTTGAGGTCCCTCCACTTT	CASSLGLRSLHF
TRBV9	TRBD2	few	TRBJ2-1	TGTGCCAGCAGCACCCGGACTAGCGGGGGCGATGAGCAGTTCTTC	CASSTRTSGGDEQFF
TRBV14	TRBD1	-	TRBJ1-1	TGTGCCAGCAGCCCTCCGGACAGGGTCCCCACTGAAGCTTTCTTT	CASSPPDRVPTEAFF
TRBV30	-	once	TRBJ1-1	TGTGCCTGGAGTGATCGGAGTGAAGCTTTCTTT	CAWSDRSEAFF
TRBV7-9	TRBD1	-	TRBJ1-5	TGTGCCAGCAGCTCAGGACAGGGATGGGATCAGCCCCAGCATTTT	CASSSGQGWDQPQHF
TRBV5-1	-	-	TRBJ1-2	TGCGCCAGCAGCCCCGGACAGACTAACTATGGCTACACCTTC	CASSPGQTNYGYTF
TRBV7-3	-	-	TRBJ1-5	TGTGCCAGCAGCTTAGGACAGTTTTCACGGGGTGATCAGCCCCAGCATTTT	CASSLGQFSRGDQPQHF
TRBV19	-	once	TRBJ2-1	TGTGCCAGTAGTATCGTTATCTACAATGAGCAGTTCTTC	CASSIVIYNEQFF
TRBV3-1/TRBV3-2	-	once	TRBJ1-5	TGTGCCAGCAGCCAAGCCGGTCAGCCCCAGCATTTT	CASSQAGQPQHF
TRBV15	TRBD2	-	TRBJ2-7	TGTGCCACCAGCAGAGAGGATAGCGGGGACTACGAGCAGTACTTC	CATSREDSGDYEQYF
TRBV10-3	TRBD1	once	TRBJ1-6	TGTGCCATCAGTTCGGACAGGGGTTCACCCCTCCACTTT	CAISSDRGSPLHF
TRBV28	-	once	TRBJ2-7	TGTGCCAGCAGCTTAATCGGACAGACCCGCTCCTACGAGCAGTACTTC	CASSLIGQTRSYEQYF
TRBV6-5	-	-	TRBJ1-2	TGTGCCACCACTTACTATGGCTACACCTTC	CATTYYGYTF
TRBV6-5	-	few	TRBJ1-5	TGTGCCAGCAGTTCGGGGGGGTCGGGACAGCCCCAGCATTTT	CASSSGGSGQPQHF
TRBV2	-	-	TRBJ1-6	TGTGCCGGAGGACGGTTCAGCTCCTATAATTCACCCCTCCACTTT	CAGGRFSSYNSPLHF
TRBV30	TRBD1	-	TRBJ1-4	TGTGCCTGGAGTGGAGGGACAGGTAAACTGTTTTTT	CAWSGGTGKLFF
TRBV10-3	TRBD2	-	TRBJ2-5	TGTGCCATCAGTGAGACTAGCGGGGGAGAGACCCAGTACTTC	CAISETSGGETQYF
TRBV5-1	TRBD2	-	TRBJ2-7	TGCGCCAGCAGCTTGACTAGCGGGTCCAACTCCTACGAGCAGTACTTC	CASSLTSGSNSYEQYF
TRBV20-1	-	-	TRBJ1-2	TGCAGTGCTAGGCAGGCCTATGGCTACACCTTC	CSARQAYGYTF
TRBV5-8	-	-	TRBJ2-1	TGTGCCAGCAGCTCCTGGCGGGGCCTCTACAATGAGCAGTTCTTC	CASSSWRGLYNEQFF
TRBV7-8	TRBD1	-	TRBJ1-2	TGTGCCAGCAGCCCGCGGGACAGGTTCCGTGGCTACACCTTC	CASSPRDRFRGYTF
TRBV9	TRBD1	few	TRBJ1-6	TGTGCCAGCAGTCCCGGGACAGGGGTCCTTGGGGGACCCCTCCACTTT	CASSPGTGVLGGPLHF
TRBV6-5	TRBD1	-	TRBJ2-7	TGTGCCAGCAGTTACGGGACAGGGGGCTCCGAGCAGTACTTC	CASSYGTGGSEQYF
TRBV28	-	-	TRBJ1-2	TGTGCCAGCAGTCACCGGGGGAGGGCCAACTATGGCTACACCTTC	CASSHRGRANYGYTF
TRBV15	-	-	TRBJ2-7	TGTGCCACCAGCAGAGGCGTAGCGCCGGGTGGCTACGAGCAGTACTTC	CATSRGVAPGGYEQYF
TRBV4-1	TRBD1	-	TRBJ1-1	TGCGCCAGCAGCCAAGAAGGGACAGCGAACACTGAAGCTTTCTTT	CASSQEGTANTEAFF
TRBV6-5	-	-	TRBJ2-7	TGTGCCAGCAGCTCAACCTTGACTGGATACGAGCAGTACTTC	CASSSTLTGYEQYF
TRBV2	-	-	TRBJ2-7	TGTGCCAGCAGAATCCGCACAGGGTGGAACTACGAGCAGTACTTC	CASRIRTGWNYEQYF
TRBV9	-	-	TRBJ1-4	TGTGCCAGCAGCGCCTACCAGGGGCTAGGTGAAAAACTGTTTTTT	CASSAYQGLGEKLFF
TRBV4-1	-	-	TRBJ1-5	TGCGCCAGCAGTTCGGAGGGGAGAGGGCCCCAGCATTTT	CASSSEGRGPQHF
TRBV12-5	TRBD1	-	TRBJ1-4	TGTGCTAGTGGCCAGGGGACAGTTAATGAAAAACTGTTTTTT	CASGQGTVNEKLFF
TRBV2	TRBD2	few	TRBJ2-5	TGTGCCAGCAGCGACCCGGACCTAGCGGGGGGCGGGGAGACCCAGTACTTC	CASSDPDLAGGGETQYF
TRBV5-4	TRBD2	-	TRBJ2-1	TGTGCCAGCAGCCCCACTCCCGGGACTAGCGGGGGGAACAATGAGCAGTTCTTC	CASSPTPGTSGGNNEQFF
TRBV10-3	-	-	TRBJ1-5	TGTGCCATCAAGGCAGGCCCTTATAGCAATCAGCCCCAGCATTTT	CAIKAGPYSNQPQHF
TRBV5-1	-	-	TRBJ2-7	TGCGCCAGCAGCTTGGCCGAGACTTTCTACGAGCAGTACTTC	CASSLAETFYEQYF
TRBV5-3	-	once	TRBJ1-5	TGTGCCAGAAGCCCGACGGGGGGCGTCAATCAGCCCCAGCATTTT	CARSPTGGVNQPQHF
TRBV10-3	TRBD2	-	TRBJ2-1	TGTGCCATCAGTGATCAGCGGGGGGGTTACAATGAGCAGTTCTTC	CAISDQRGGYNEQFF
TRBV7-9	TRBD1	-	TRBJ2-7	TGTGCCAGCAGCTTAGGGGTCGGCGCCGGGACAGGGGGCTACGAGCAGTACTTC	CASSLGVGAGTGGYEQYF
TRBV15	-	-	TRBJ1-4	TGTGCCACCAGCAGAGGTCCAACGGTCGGGAATCGGGAAAAACTGTTTTTT	CATSRGPTVGNREKLFF